Listed here are 24 T cell receptor beta chains from one sample, sequenced in a study of low-dose radiotherapy and immunotherapy resistance in tumors (dated 2022 in TCRdb). Superscript III and a set of TRAV- and TRBV-specific primers were used to synthesize first-strand cDNA, so that both TCRalpha and TCRbeta chains were covered. A roughly 18-cycle PCR with Phusion amplified the TCRs, pairing a constant-region primer with the adapter that was attached to the V primers. TCRdb reran the public reads through fastp at Q25 and MiXCR, keeping productive beta chains. For every CDR3 protein sequence, its rows merge into one entry that carries the most common genes and DNA. The sample table shows around 17,000 distinct CDR3 sequences, and around two thirds are seen once. Less than 6% of the sample goes to the ten largest clones. These receptors were obtained from a human donor with advanced metastatic prostate, ovarian, gallbladder or colorectal cancer (not recorded which). This table probably holds off-target reads from a library built for another chain.

J is TRBJ2-3 and V is TRBV7-9; 8 bases are a match to TRBD2. This CDR3 is built from 15 residues. Unmatched junction bases numbered 4, after V lost 5 bases and J lost 0 bases. Germline V CDR1 and CDR2: SEHNR, FQNEAQ (reference sequence). DNA of the CDR3: TGTGCCAGCAGCGGGAGCGGGGGAAGCACAGATACGCAGTATTTT. It translates to CASSGSGGSTDTQYF.

The rearrangement uses TRBV3-1 and TRBJ2-7; D is perhaps TRBD2 (5 bases). Germline values: CDR1 LGHDT, CDR2 YNNKEL (reference sequence). The V end was cut by 4 bases, the J end by 2 bases, with 9 bases between. CDR3 length: 13 residues. The CDR3 region has the DNA TGTGCCAGCAGCCGCGGAGGCACCTACGAGCAGTACTTC. Its protein is CASSRGGTYEQYF.

This chain links TRBV9 with TRBJ2-5; D remains unclear. The CDR3 loop spans 13 amino acids. Germline loops: CDR1 SGDLS, CDR2 YYNGEE. Trimming cost V 0 bases and J 2 bases, with 5 bases left between them. In nucleotides, the CDR3 is TGTGCCAGCAGCGTAGGTCAGCAAGAGACCCAGTACTTC. This encodes CASSVGQQETQYF.

This clonotype has just a few counts. The chain recombines TRBV5-5 with TRBJ2-7; D gene unclear. The CDR3 contains 12 residues. From germline, CDR1 is SGHKS and CDR2 YYEKEE (reference sequence). V was trimmed by 1 base and J by 5 bases, leaving 7 bases between them. In DNA, the CDR3 is TGTGCCAGCAGCTTGATTTCTGACGAGCAGTACTTC. Translated, it gives CASSLISDEQYF.

This clonotype has only a few counts. This sequence joins TRBV27 and TRBJ2-7; no reliable D call. CDR3 length equals 11 residues. The germline CDR1 and CDR2 sequences are MNHEY and SMNVEV (reference sequence). Trimming stripped 7 bases from V and 3 bases from J, with 7 bases between. The CDR3 coding sequence is TGTGCCAGCACCTCGAACTACGAGCAGTACTTC. It translates to CASTSNYEQYF.

In this sample, this clonotype turned up once. V usage is TRBV4-1 and J usage is TRBJ2-1; 7 bases agree with TRBD2. The V and J ends lost 1 base and 3 bases, in that order; junction bases with no gene match: 9. Germline values: CDR1 MGHRA, CDR2 YSYEKL. This CDR3 comprises 17 residues. The CDR3 nucleotides are TGCGCCAGCAGCCAAGCTGCCGGAGCGGGAAACTACAATGAGCAGTTCTTC. This gives the protein CASSQAAGAGNYNEQFF.

This rearrangement joins TRBV5-1 to TRBJ1-5; D not resolved. Per the germline V gene, CDR1 is SGHRS and CDR2 is YFSETQ. Trimming stripped 1 base from V and 1 base from J, with 9 bases between. The CDR3 consists of 15 residues. The CDR3 region is CASSLIPGSNQPQHF. The CDR3 DNA follows: TGCGCCAGCAGCTTGATCCCTGGGAGCAATCAGCCCCAGCATTTT. Filled out from reference TRBV5-1 and TRBJ1-5, the complete variable domain reads KAGVTQTPRYLIKTRGQQVTLSCSPISGHRSVSWYQQTPGQGLQFLFEYFSETQRNKGNFPGRFSGRQFSNSRSEMNVSTLELGDSALYLCASSLIPGSNQPQHFGDGTRLSIL.

The V and J genes are TRBV9 and TRBJ1-2; TRBD1 agrees at 8 bases. Germline trimming cut 0 bases from V and 7 bases from J; bases unmatched to any gene: 5. The V gene's germline CDR1 is SGDLS and CDR2 YYNGEE. This CDR3 is built from 14 residues. The CDR3 reads CASSVEPTGGGYTF. CDR3 bases: TGTGCCAGCAGCGTAGAACCCACAGGGGGTGGCTACACCTTC.

The chain links TRBV5-4 to TRBJ2-7; D gene uncertain. There are 13 residues in the CDR3. Trimming stripped 4 bases from V and 0 bases from J, with 8 bases between. CDR1 is SGHNT, CDR2 YYREEE, per germline (reference sequence). This CDR3 reads CASSPTSSYEQYF. The CDR3 region has the DNA TGTGCCAGCAGCCCAACAAGCTCCTACGAGCAGTACTTC. The full variable domain, with the rest looked up from reference TRBV5-4 and TRBJ2-7, is ETGVTQSPTHLIKTRGQQVTLRCSSQSGHNTVSWYQQALGQGPQFIFQYYREEENGRGNFPPRFSGLQFPNYSSELNVNALELDDSALYLCASSPTSSYEQYFGPGTRLTVT.

The rearrangement links TRBV12-3 or TRBV12-4 to TRBJ2-1; TRBD2 agrees at 8 bases. The CDR3 runs 20 residues. The trim removed 5 bases at V and 0 bases at J, leaving 18 bases unmatched. CDR3 protein: CASSRIGLAGRKTSYNEQFF. The DNA of the CDR3 is TGTGCCAGCAGTAGAATCGGCTTAGCGGGACGGAAAACCTCCTACAATGAGCAGTTCTTC.

This clonotype was counted once. The CDR3 reads CSVTETYEQYF. The CDR3 nucleotides read TGCAGCGTGACTGAAACCTACGAGCAGTACTTC. The genes are TRBV29-1 and TRBJ2-7; no clear D. The germline V and J ends were trimmed by 6 bases and 2 bases, with 8 bases remaining between them. Looked up from germline, CDR1 is SQVTM and CDR2 is ANQGSEA. The CDR3 sequence is 11 residues long.

This sequence joins TRBV3-1 and TRBJ2-3; maybe TRBD2 (6 bases). The length of the CDR3 is 14 residues. V shed 4 bases and J shed 2 bases, with 10 bases lying between them. Germline values: CDR1 LGHDT, CDR2 YNNKEL (reference sequence). The CDR3 spells CASSLGRNTDTQYF. The CDR3 nucleotides read TGTGCCAGCAGCCTTGGGAGGAACACAGATACGCAGTATTTT.

The rearrangement links TRBV5-1 to TRBJ2-1; unclear D gene. There are 14 residues in the CDR3. In germline, CDR1 is SGHRS, CDR2 YFSETQ. Trimming stripped 0 bases from V and 6 bases from J, with 10 bases between. The CDR3 loop reads CASSLATRRNEQFF. For the CDR3, the DNA is TGCGCCAGCAGCTTGGCCACTCGTCGCAATGAGCAGTTCTTC.

CDR3 loop: CASSPGQGFHEQYF. The CDR3, as DNA: TGTGCCAGCAGCCCGGGACAGGGCTTCCACGAGCAGTACTTC. V usage is TRBV21-1 and J usage is TRBJ2-7; the table's D gene call, TRBD1, was not cross checked with the DNA. TRBV21-1 is given as a pseudogene. The CDR3 has 14 amino acids.

The CDR3 is CASSYVNEGTGELFF. Written as DNA, the CDR3 is TGTGCCAGCAGTTACGTGAATGAGGGGACCGGGGAGCTGTTTTTT. The J gene is TRBJ2-2, the V gene TRBV6-2 or TRBV6-3; D is tentatively TRBD1 or TRBD2 (5 bases each). The CDR3 consists of 15 residues. Looked up from germline, CDR1 is MNHEY and CDR2 is SVGEGT. V dropped 2 bases and J dropped 5 bases, with 12 bases sitting between them.

The chain employs TRBV7-2 and TRBJ2-4; 9 bases match TRBD2. The J segment lost 0 bases and the V segment lost 5 bases, leaving 8 bases of the junction unmatched. The CDR3 contains 17 residues. Germline CDR1 and CDR2: SGHTA and FQGNSA. Here the CDR3 DNA reads TGTGCCAGCAGCCGGTCTAGCGGGGAGCTAGCCAAAAACATTCAGTACTTC. Its protein is CASSRSSGELAKNIQYF.

The rearrangement links TRBV4-1 to TRBJ2-5; D perhaps matches TRBD2 (5 bases). V shed 1 base and J shed 5 bases, with 8 bases lying between them. The CDR3 is made up of 13 amino acids. Per the germline V gene, CDR1 is MGHRA and CDR2 is YSYEKL. The CDR3 loop is CASSQGQRETQYF. CDR3 sequence (DNA): TGCGCCAGCAGCCAAGGTCAGCGGGAGACCCAGTACTTC.

The V call is TRBV20-1, the J call TRBJ2-5; 11 bases agree with TRBD1. CDR1 is DFQATT and CDR2 is SNEGSKA in the germline V gene (reference sequence). The CDR3 loop spans 15 amino acids. The V gene end was trimmed by 0 bases and the J gene end by 5 bases; junction bases not matched to a gene: 5. The CDR3 protein is CSARDGQGAEETQYF. In DNA form, the CDR3 reads TGCAGTGCTAGAGATGGACAGGGGGCGGAGGAGACCCAGTACTTC.

V gene TRBV5-4 combines with J gene TRBJ2-1, with D possibly matching TRBD2 (6 bases). The CDR3 has 13 residues. Trimming left V 1 base short and J 12 bases short, with 14 bases between. The germline V gene has CDR1 SGHNT and CDR2 YYREEE (reference sequence). In nucleotides, the CDR3 is TGTGCCAGCAGCTTGTCTTCGGGAGCTGGGCAGTTCTTC. The encoded protein is CASSLSSGAGQFF. The whole variable domain, remainder taken from reference TRBV5-4 and TRBJ2-1, is ETGVTQSPTHLIKTRGQQVTLRCSSQSGHNTVSWYQQALGQGPQFIFQYYREEENGRGNFPPRFSGLQFPNYSSELNVNALELDDSALYLCASSLSSGAGQFFGPGTRLTVL.

J is TRBJ1-3 and V is TRBV20-1, with 8 positions matching TRBD1. Germline lookup yields CDR1 DFQATT and CDR2 SNEGSKA (reference sequence). J lost 4 bases, V lost 4 bases, and 12 bases had no gene match. The CDR3 sequence is 16 residues long. CDR3 protein: CSANRIQGAAGNTIYF. CDR3 DNA sequence: TGCAGTGCTAATCGAATTCAGGGGGCTGCCGGAAACACCATATATTTT.

V gene TRBV7-2 combines with J gene TRBJ2-1, with D unresolved. Germline values: CDR1 SGHTA, CDR2 FQGNSA. The CDR3 extends over 14 amino acids. With 1 base removed from V and 5 bases from J, the gap between germline ends came to 9 bases. The CDR3 coding sequence is TGTGCCAGCAGCTTAGAGGCCCGCAACAATGAGCAGTTCTTC. This translates into CASSLEARNNEQFF.

The V and J genes are TRBV5-1 and TRBJ2-2; D possibly corresponds to TRBD1 (6 bases). This CDR3 spans 16 amino acids. The germline V gene encodes CDR1 SGHRS and CDR2 YFSETQ. The germline V and J ends were trimmed by 2 bases and 0 bases, with 11 bases remaining between them. In DNA form, the CDR3 reads TGCGCCAGCAGCTTCTCCGGGACACCGAACACCGGGGAGCTGTTTTTT. Protein product: CASSFSGTPNTGELFF.

The V call is TRBV3-1, the J call TRBJ1-5; D is unclear. CDR3 length equals 14 residues. The V end lost 1 base, the J end lost 7 bases, and 11 bases lay between the germline ends. Germline CDR1 reads LGHDT; CDR2 reads YNNKEL (reference sequence). The CDR3, as DNA: TGTGCCAGCAGCCAAGCGGGATTGGGGCAGCCCCAGCATTTT. Amino acids: CASSQAGLGQPQHF.

This clonotype appeared a few times. The gene calls are TRBV2 and TRBJ1-6; maybe TRBD1 (6 bases). CDR1 SNHLY and CDR2 FYNNEI come from the germline V gene. Trimming took off 5 bases at V and 0 bases at J, with 11 bases between the two ends. The CDR3 loop spans 16 amino acids. CDR3 in amino acids: CASSRTDSSYNSPLHF. The CDR3 DNA sequence: TGTGCCAGCAGTCGGACAGATAGCTCCTATAATTCACCCCTCCACTTT.